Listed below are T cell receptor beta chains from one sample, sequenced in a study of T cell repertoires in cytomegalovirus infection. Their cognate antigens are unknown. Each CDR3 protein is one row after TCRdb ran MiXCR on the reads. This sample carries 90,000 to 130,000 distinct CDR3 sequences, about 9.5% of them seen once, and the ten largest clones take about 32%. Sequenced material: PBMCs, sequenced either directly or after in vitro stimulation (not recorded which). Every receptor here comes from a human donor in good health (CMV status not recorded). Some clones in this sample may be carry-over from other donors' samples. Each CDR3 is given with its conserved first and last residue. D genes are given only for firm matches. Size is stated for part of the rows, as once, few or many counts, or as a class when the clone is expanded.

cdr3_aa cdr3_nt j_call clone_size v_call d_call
CAGGNSPLHF TGTGCCGGAGGCAATTCACCCCTCCACTTT TRBJ1-6 . TRBV6-6 .
CASSSQAIVYEQYF TGTGCCAGCAGCTCACAGGCGATCGTCTACGAGCAGTACTTC TRBJ2-7 many TRBV7-2 .
CASSHEPGTAVYYEQYF TGCGCCAGCAGCCACGAACCTGGGACAGCCGTCTACTACGAGCAGTACTTC TRBJ2-7 few TRBV4-1 TRBD1
CASSLGGLAVPSDTQYF TGTGCCAGCAGCTTAGGTGGACTAGCGGTCCCGTCGGATACGCAGTATTTT TRBJ2-3 many TRBV7-6 TRBD2
CASSTPTKDRDEAFF TGTGCCAGCAGCACACCAACAAAGGACCGGGATGAAGCTTTCTTT TRBJ1-1 . TRBV7-9 .
CASWDSSGANVLTF TGTGCCAGCTGGGACAGCTCTGGGGCCAACGTCCTGACTTTC TRBJ2-6 many TRBV7-2 TRBD1
CASSQVNNEQFF TGTGCCAGCAGCCAAGTTAATAATGAGCAGTTCTTC TRBJ2-1 few TRBV3-1 .
CATSDAPRAGCKNIQYF TGTGCCACCAGTGATGCCCCCCGGGCAGGGTGCAAAAACATTCAGTACTTC TRBJ2-4 . TRBV24-1 .
CASSTPGGAGETQYF TGTGCCAGCAGCACGCCGGGCGGGGCGGGAGAGACCCAGTACTTC TRBJ2-5 many TRBV7-2 .
CASSYGTSGRAMETQYF TGTGCCAGCAGTTACGGGACTAGCGGGAGGGCGATGGAGACCCAGTACTTC TRBJ2-5 many TRBV6-2/TRBV6-3 TRBD2
CASSEESGQSRTQYF TGTGCCAGCAGTGAGGAAAGCGGTCAATCGAGGACCCAGTACTTC TRBJ2-5 few TRBV2 .
CASSPRPGTSGSRVNEQFF TGTGCCAGCAGCCCCCGCCCCGGGACTAGCGGGAGCCGGGTTAATGAGCAGTTCTTC TRBJ2-1 many TRBV11-3 TRBD2
CASSLDREGKEFF TGTGCCAGCAGCCTAGACCGGGAGGGGAAGGAGTTCTTC TRBJ2-1 many TRBV7-2 TRBD2
CASSSGGLLTDSPLHF TGTGCCAGCAGCTCCGGAGGGCTCTTGACGGATTCACCCCTCCACTTT TRBJ1-6 . TRBV5-6 .
CASSFEGIEAFF TGTGCCAGCAGCTTTGAGGGGATTGAAGCTTTCTTT TRBJ1-1 few TRBV5-4 .
CASSLSRPQFF TGTGCCAGCAGTTTAAGTAGACCTCAGTTCTTC TRBJ2-1 few TRBV12-3/TRBV12-4 .
CASSLPLRPDTQYF TGTGCCAGCAGCTTACCTCTACGTCCAGATACGCAGTATTTT TRBJ2-3 many TRBV7-2 .
CASTDGAVLGTEAFF TGTGCCAGCACCGATGGGGCCGTACTCGGCACTGAAGCTTTCTTT TRBJ1-1 few TRBV6-2/TRBV6-3 .
CASSLLGSTDTQYF TGTGCCAGCAGTCTTCTTGGGTCCACAGATACGCAGTATTTT TRBJ2-3 . TRBV6-1 .
CASSLAGGIPREAQYF TGTGCCAGCAGTTTAGCGGGAGGGATTCCAAGAGAGGCCCAGTACTTC TRBJ2-5 few TRBV28 TRBD2
CASSPLWGNTEAFF TGTGCCAGCAGCCCGTTATGGGGGAACACTGAAGCTTTCTTT TRBJ1-1 few TRBV6-2/TRBV6-3 .